One and the same sample provided the 29 T cell receptor beta chains below, sequenced in a study of blood T cell repertoires in COVID-19. Sequencing used immunoSEQ multiplex PCR; TCRdb keeps in-frame clones, though not all of them. The sample gives about 140,000 clones, about 90% of which show up once; around 10% is in the top ten. Sequencing was performed on peripheral blood. The receptor set was obtained from an elderly woman with acute or convalescent COVID-19.

The rearrangement links TRBV5-1 to TRBJ1-2; maybe TRBD1 (6 bases). Germline CDR1 SGHRS, CDR2 YFSETQ. Deletions cut 4 bases from V and 4 bases from J, with 17 bases between. The CDR3 sequence is 15 residues long. The CDR3 DNA is TGCGCCAGCAGCCGAGGGGGGGAAAATACCTATGGCTACACCTTC. Translated: CASSRGGENTYGYTF.

This rearrangement joins TRBV3-1 (or the pseudogene TRBV3-2) to TRBJ1-1; possibly TRBD1 for D (5 bases). Trimming took off 6 bases at V and 3 bases at J, with 14 bases between the two ends. Germline loops: CDR1 LGHDT, CDR2 YNNKEL (reference sequence). CDR3 length: 14 amino acids. The CDR3 protein is CASSNLGGDTEAFF. The DNA of the CDR3 is TGTGCCAGCAGTAACCTGGGAGGGGACACTGAAGCTTTCTTT.

V is TRBV5-6 and J is TRBJ1-2; 11 bases are a match to TRBD1. Germline loops: CDR1 SGHDT, CDR2 YYEEEE. After removal of 3 bases from V and 4 bases from J, the junction contained 8 bases not matched to a gene. This CDR3 spans 16 amino acids. The DNA for the CDR3 is TGTGCCAGCAGCTCACCGGGACAGGGGGTTTTCTATGGCTACACCTTC. Translating it yields CASSSPGQGVFYGYTF.

The genes are TRBV4-1 and TRBJ1-6; 9 bases match TRBD1. The CDR3 loop spans 18 amino acids. CDR1 and CDR2 from the germline V gene are MGHRA and YSYEKL. The trim removed 0 bases at V and 0 bases at J, leaving 3 bases unmatched. CDR3 sequence (DNA): TGCGCCAGCAGCCAAGAGGGGACAGGGAACTCCTATAATTCACCCCTCCACTTT. Translation gives CASSQEGTGNSYNSPLHF.

The genes are TRBV6-2 or TRBV6-3 and TRBJ1-5; tentatively, D is TRBD1 (5 bases). Germline-derived CDR1 and CDR2 are MNHEY and SVGEGT. The CDR3 is 15 amino acids. The V end was cut by 2 bases, the J end by 2 bases, with 10 bases between. CDR3 coding DNA: TGTGCCAGCAGTTACCATGGGGCGGGCAATCAGCCCCAGCATTTT. Translating gives CASSYHGAGNQPQHF.

The J gene is TRBJ1-1, the V gene TRBV5-4, with 7 bases identical to TRBD1. V trimming: 3 bases; J trimming: 4 bases; junction bases outside the gene matches: 9. The CDR3 runs to 15 residues. From germline, CDR1 is SGHNT and CDR2 YYREEE (reference sequence). The CDR3 coding sequence is TGTGCCAGCAGCTCCCCTCTTCAGGGGGGCACTGAAGCTTTCTTT. Protein product: CASSSPLQGGTEAFF.

The V and J genes are TRBV30 and TRBJ2-1; TRBD2 agrees at 14 bases. The CDR3 is made up of 16 amino acids. In germline, CDR1 is GTSNPN, CDR2 SVGIG (reference sequence). Germline trimming cut 5 bases from V and 6 bases from J; bases unmatched to any gene: 9. The CDR3 region is CAWRRFGLAGGNEQFF. In nucleotides, the CDR3 is TGTGCCTGGCGACGATTTGGACTAGCGGGGGGCAATGAGCAGTTCTTC.

V is TRBV6-5 and J is TRBJ1-3; unclear D gene. Between the trimmed V and J ends, which lost 0 bases and 4 bases, there was a span of 4 bases. Germline V gene lookup returns CDR1 MNHEY and CDR2 SVGAGI. CDR3 length: 13 residues. The CDR3 DNA reads as TGTGCCAGCAGTTACTCCGGGGGAAACACCATATATTTT. Protein sequence: CASSYSGGNTIYF.

The chain carries TRBV18 and TRBJ1-1; D is undetermined. The CDR3 is 12 amino acids. Trimming removed 6 bases from V and 3 bases from J, with 8 bases in between. Germline V CDR1 and CDR2: KGHSH, LQKENI. CDR3 nucleotide sequence: TGTGCCAGCTCGAGGGTTGACACTGAAGCTTTCTTT. This translates into CASSRVDTEAFF.

The chain has TRBV7-3 and TRBJ1-1; perhaps TRBD1 as D (5 bases). This CDR3 contains 14 residues. Germline V gives CDR1 SGHTA, CDR2 FQGTGA. Trimming shortened V by 5 bases and J by 1 base, and 11 bases separated the two germline ends. The CDR3 spells CASSSQGWNTEAFF. CDR3 DNA sequence: TGTGCCAGCAGCAGTCAGGGTTGGAACACTGAAGCTTTCTTT. Variable domain in full (rest from reference TRBV7-3 and TRBJ1-1): GAGVSQTPSNKVTEKGKYVELRCDPISGHTALYWYRQSLGQGPEFLIYFQGTGAADDSGLPNDRFFAVRPEGSVSTLKIQRTERGDSAVYLCASSSQGWNTEAFFGQGTRLTVV.

The V and J genes are TRBV27 and TRBJ1-6, with D perhaps matching TRBD1 (6 bases). Germline V gene sequence: CDR1 MNHEY, CDR2 SMNVEV (reference sequence). V shed 2 bases and J shed 0 bases, with 14 bases lying between them. CDR3 size: 18 residues. The CDR3 coding sequence is TGTGCCAGCAGTTTAGGAGGGGGGGGCCTCTCCTATAATTCACCCCTCCACTTT. The encoded protein is CASSLGGGGLSYNSPLHF.

The chain couples TRBV7-3 to TRBJ2-3; TRBD1 matches at 7 bases. Germline V gene data show CDR1 as SGHTA and CDR2 as FQGTGA. The length of the CDR3 is 16 residues. After removal of 2 bases from V and 0 bases from J, the junction contained 5 bases not matched to a gene. In nucleotides, the CDR3 is TGTGCCAGCAGCTTATATCAGGGGGTTAGCACAGATACGCAGTATTTT. It specifies CASSLYQGVSTDTQYF.

Only a few counts were recorded for this clone. J is TRBJ2-1 and V is TRBV3-1 (or the pseudogene TRBV3-2); D is possibly TRBD1 (5 bases). V gave up 2 bases and J gave up 0 bases, with 8 bases separating them. Germline V gene lookup returns CDR1 LGHDT and CDR2 YNNKEL (reference sequence). The CDR3 totals 15 residues. CDR3 loop: CASSQQGSSYNEQFF. DNA of the CDR3: TGTGCCAGCAGCCAACAGGGATCCTCCTACAATGAGCAGTTCTTC.

The chain carries TRBV18 and TRBJ2-7; the match to TRBD1 covers 9 bases. The CDR3 is 14 residues long. V shed 3 bases and J 3 bases; nucleotides not matched to a gene: 3. Per the germline V gene, CDR1 is KGHSH and CDR2 is LQKENI. As DNA, the CDR3 is TGTGCCAGCTCACCTACGACAGGGGGCTACGAGCAGTACTTC. This encodes CASSPTTGGYEQYF.

The rearrangement uses TRBV6-4 and TRBJ1-2, with 11 bases lining up with TRBD1. Looked up from germline, CDR1 is MRHNA and CDR2 is SNTAGT. The CDR3 is 19 residues long. The V and J ends lost 0 bases and 8 bases, in that order; junction bases with no gene match: 17. The CDR3 coding sequence is TGTGCCAGCAGTGACTCGGGGACAGGGGGTCTAGGAGGGCCTAGGGGCTACACCTTC. This sequence encodes CASSDSGTGGLGGPRGYTF.

This clone was seen a single time. The chain uses TRBV27 and TRBJ1-1; TRBD1 is a possible D gene (5 bases). The V end lost 3 bases, the J end lost 1 base, and 6 bases lay between the germline ends. The CDR3 spans 13 residues. CDR1 is MNHEY, CDR2 SMNVEV, per germline (reference sequence). This CDR3 is CASSFQGNTEAFF. The CDR3 DNA reads as TGTGCCAGCAGTTTCCAGGGGAACACTGAAGCTTTCTTT.

This sequence joins TRBV19 and TRBJ1-6; D is uncertain. Trimming left V 5 bases short and J 7 bases short, with 12 bases between. The CDR3 sequence is 14 residues long. Germline V gene lookup returns CDR1 LNHDA and CDR2 SQIVND (reference sequence). DNA for the CDR3: TGTGCCAGTAGTGCCAGCGTATGGAATTCACCCCTCCACTTT. It encodes CASSASVWNSPLHF.

In this sample, this clone turned up a few times. The V call is TRBV7-3, the J call TRBJ2-2; 9 positions agree with TRBD1. In germline, CDR1 is SGHTA, CDR2 FQGTGA. This CDR3 region has 16 residues. V was clipped by 5 bases and J by 3 bases; unmatched bases: 7. The CDR3 loop is CASSRTGGADTGELFF. Written as DNA, the CDR3 is TGTGCCAGCAGCCGTACAGGGGGCGCGGACACCGGGGAGCTGTTTTTT.

The chain is built from TRBV18 and TRBJ2-7; D might be TRBD2 (6 bases). Germline CDR1 is KGHSH and CDR2 is LQKENI. This CDR3 spans 14 amino acids. V was trimmed by 4 bases and J by 0 bases, leaving 10 bases between them. Here the CDR3 DNA reads TGTGCCAGCTCACGTGGCGGGGCCTCCTACGAGCAGTACTTC. Its translation: CASSRGGASYEQYF.

Turning to this clone: One junction end does not reproduce the germline sequence, and a read error may be involved. The chain joins TRBV7-9 to TRBJ2-5; D ambiguous. CDR1 and CDR2 from the germline V gene are SEHNR and FQNEAQ (reference sequence). This CDR3 comprises 12 residues. This CDR3 is CASSLPGHPEHF. CDR3 in DNA: TGTGCCAGCAGCTTACCCGGCCACCCGGAGCACTTC.

The chain joins TRBV30 to TRBJ1-4; D perhaps matches TRBD1 (6 bases). Germline V gene data show CDR1 as GTSNPN and CDR2 as SVGIG (reference sequence). Trimming took off 2 bases at V and 2 bases at J, with 12 bases between the two ends. The CDR3 consists of 15 residues. The CDR3 DNA reads TGTGCCTGGAGTACTTGGGGGCGGACTAATGAAAAACTGTTTTTT. The encoded protein is CAWSTWGRTNEKLFF. Supplemented by reference TRBV30 and TRBJ1-4, the full variable domain reads SQTIHQWPATLVQPVGSPLSLECTVEGTSNPNLYWYRQAAGRGLQLLFYSVGIGQISSEVPQNLSASRPQDRQFILSSKKLLLSDSGFYLCAWSTWGRTNEKLFFGSGTQLSVL.

The CDR3 loop is CASSDPRGGDTQYF. The CDR3 DNA reads as TGTGCCAGCAGTGATCCCCGTGGGGGGGATACGCAGTATTTT. V is TRBV25-1 and J is TRBJ2-3; a weak D match, TRBD2 (6 bases). The CDR3 covers 14 residues. CDR1 and CDR2 from the germline V gene are MGHDK and SYGVNS. Trimming shortened V by 3 bases and J by 6 bases, and 13 bases separated the two germline ends.

J is TRBJ2-4 and V is TRBV6-5; TRBD1 is a possible D gene (5 bases). This CDR3 spans 15 amino acids. Germline lookup yields CDR1 MNHEY and CDR2 SVGAGI. Trimming removed 2 bases from V and 0 bases from J, with 8 bases in between. In DNA, the CDR3 is TGTGCCAGCAGTTACGACAGACTAGCCAAAAACATTCAGTACTTC. This translates into CASSYDRLAKNIQYF.

CDR3 sequence reads: CASSLRGQAPYEQYF. The CDR3 DNA is TGCGCCAGCAGCTTGAGGGGACAGGCACCCTACGAGCAGTACTTC. This chain uses TRBV5-1 with TRBJ2-7; TRBD1 agrees at 8 bases. The junction had 5 bases not matched to a gene; V was cut back by 1 base and J by 2 bases. Germline CDR1 SGHRS, CDR2 YFSETQ. The CDR3 consists of 15 residues. Full variable domain (rest looked up from reference TRBV5-1 and TRBJ2-7): KAGVTQTPRYLIKTRGQQVTLSCSPISGHRSVSWYQQTPGQGLQFLFEYFSETQRNKGNFPGRFSGRQFSNSRSEMNVSTLELGDSALYLCASSLRGQAPYEQYFGPGTRLTVT.

This clone appeared once. The rearrangement joins TRBV7-6 to TRBJ2-1, with 8 bases that match TRBD2. The trim removed 4 bases at V and 7 bases at J, leaving 12 bases unmatched. This CDR3 is built from 16 residues. Germline V lookup: CDR1 SGHVS, CDR2 FNYEAQ. The CDR3 spells CASSSLAGHPPNEQFF. The CDR3 DNA is TGTGCCAGCAGCTCGTTAGCGGGGCACCCGCCGAATGAGCAGTTCTTC.

The gene calls are TRBV6-5 and TRBJ1-2; D might be TRBD1 (5 bases). Germline V gene sequence: CDR1 MNHEY, CDR2 SVGAGI. Trimming removed 4 bases from V and 3 bases from J, with 15 bases in between. The CDR3 is 15 residues long. CDR3 in DNA: TGTGCCAGCAGTTCCAGGGCAGGGCGCGACTATGGCTACACCTTC. Translating gives CASSSRAGRDYGYTF.

The chain is built from TRBV7-2 and TRBJ2-7; D ambiguous. Germline V gives CDR1 SGHTA, CDR2 FQGNSA. Trimming took 1 base from V and 5 from J, leaving 9 bases between them. The CDR3 has 13 residues. CDR3 loop: CASSLVSTDEQYF. DNA for the CDR3: TGTGCCAGCAGCTTAGTCTCCACTGACGAGCAGTACTTC.

The chain carries TRBV21-1 and TRBJ1-6. TRBV21-1 is a listed pseudogene. This CDR3 comprises 19 residues. CDR3 residues: CARAAGRGGSNKTYSPLHF. The DNA for the CDR3 is TGTGCCAGAGCAGCGGGGAGGGGAGGTAGTAACAAAACTTATTCACCCCTCCACTTT.

The chain couples TRBV7-6 to TRBJ2-1, with TRBD2 matching over 7 bases. The CDR3 totals 17 residues. V shed 2 bases, J shed 5 bases, and the junction held 12 bases outside the gene matches. CDR1 and CDR2 from the germline V gene are SGHVS and FNYEAQ. The CDR3 nucleotides read TGTGCCAGCAGCTTATTCCCTCGGCCGGGGGGAGACAATGAGCAGTTCTTC. Translating it yields CASSLFPRPGGDNEQFF.